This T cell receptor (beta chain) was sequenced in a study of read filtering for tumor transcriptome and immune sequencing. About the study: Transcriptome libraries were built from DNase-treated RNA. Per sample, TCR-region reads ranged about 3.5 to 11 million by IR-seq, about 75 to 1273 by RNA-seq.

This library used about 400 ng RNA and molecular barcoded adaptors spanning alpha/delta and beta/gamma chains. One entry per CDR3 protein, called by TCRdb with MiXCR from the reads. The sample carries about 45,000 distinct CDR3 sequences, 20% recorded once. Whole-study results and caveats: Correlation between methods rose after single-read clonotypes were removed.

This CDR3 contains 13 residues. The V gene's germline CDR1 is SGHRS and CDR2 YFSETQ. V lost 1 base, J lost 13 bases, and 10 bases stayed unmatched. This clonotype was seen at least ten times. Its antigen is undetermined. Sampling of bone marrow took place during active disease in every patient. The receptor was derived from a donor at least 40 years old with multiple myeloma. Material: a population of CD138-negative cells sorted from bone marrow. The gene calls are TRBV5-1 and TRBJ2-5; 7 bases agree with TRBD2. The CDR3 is CASSLTPAREGYF. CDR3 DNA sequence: TGCGCCAGCAGCTTGACCCCCGCCAGGGAGGGGTACTTC. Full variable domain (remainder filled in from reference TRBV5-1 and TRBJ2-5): KAGVTQTPRYLIKTRGQQVTLSCSPISGHRSVSWYQQTPGQGLQFLFEYFSETQRNKGNFPGRFSGRQFSNSRSEMNVSTLELGDSALYLCASSLTPAREGYFGPGTRLLVL.